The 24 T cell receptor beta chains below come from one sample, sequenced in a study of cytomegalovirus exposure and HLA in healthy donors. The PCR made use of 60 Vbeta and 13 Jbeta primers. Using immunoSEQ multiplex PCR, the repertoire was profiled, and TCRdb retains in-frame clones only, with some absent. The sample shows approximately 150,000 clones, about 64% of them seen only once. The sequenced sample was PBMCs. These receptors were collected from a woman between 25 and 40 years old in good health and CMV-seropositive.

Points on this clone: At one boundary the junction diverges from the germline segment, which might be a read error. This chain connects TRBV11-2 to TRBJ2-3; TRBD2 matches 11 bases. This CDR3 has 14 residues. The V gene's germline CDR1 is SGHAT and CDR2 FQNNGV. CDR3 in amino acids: CASSLEPSGRLLGF. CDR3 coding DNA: TGTGCCAGCAGCTTAGAGCCTAGCGGGAGGTTATTAGGTTTT.

In nucleotides, the CDR3 is TGCGCCAGCAGGGTGGAGGGCCATGGCACAGATACGCAGTATTTT. Translated, it gives CASRVEGHGTDTQYF. J is TRBJ2-3 and V is TRBV5-1; a weak D match, TRBD2 (6 bases). Germline loops: CDR1 SGHRS, CDR2 YFSETQ. Trimming stripped 5 bases from V and 1 base from J, with 14 bases between. The CDR3 sequence is 15 residues long.

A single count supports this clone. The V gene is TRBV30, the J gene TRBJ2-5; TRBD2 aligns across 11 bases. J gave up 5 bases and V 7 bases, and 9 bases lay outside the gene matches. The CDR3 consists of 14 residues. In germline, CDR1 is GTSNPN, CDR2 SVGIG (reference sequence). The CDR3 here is CALQMTSGAETQYF. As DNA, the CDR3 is TGTGCCTTACAAATGACTAGCGGGGCGGAGACCCAGTACTTC.

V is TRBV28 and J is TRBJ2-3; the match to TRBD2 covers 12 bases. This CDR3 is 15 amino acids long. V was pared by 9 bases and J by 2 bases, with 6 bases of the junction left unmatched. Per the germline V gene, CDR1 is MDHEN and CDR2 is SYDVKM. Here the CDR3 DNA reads TGTGCCAGTCTCCCTAGCGGGAGGGACACAGATACGCAGTATTTT. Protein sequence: CASLPSGRDTDTQYF.

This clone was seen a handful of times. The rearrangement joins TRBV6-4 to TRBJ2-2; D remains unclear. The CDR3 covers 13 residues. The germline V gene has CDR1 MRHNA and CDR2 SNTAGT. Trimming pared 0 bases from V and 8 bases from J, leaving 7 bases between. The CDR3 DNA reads TGTGCCAGCAGTGACTCGCGTGGTGGGGAGCTGTTTTTT. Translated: CASSDSRGGELFF.

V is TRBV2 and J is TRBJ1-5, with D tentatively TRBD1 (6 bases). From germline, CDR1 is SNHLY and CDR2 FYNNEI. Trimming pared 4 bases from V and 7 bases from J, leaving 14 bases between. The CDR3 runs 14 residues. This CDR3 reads CASSVRGSFQPQHF. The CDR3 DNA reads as TGTGCCAGCAGTGTCAGGGGAAGTTTCCAGCCCCAGCATTTT.

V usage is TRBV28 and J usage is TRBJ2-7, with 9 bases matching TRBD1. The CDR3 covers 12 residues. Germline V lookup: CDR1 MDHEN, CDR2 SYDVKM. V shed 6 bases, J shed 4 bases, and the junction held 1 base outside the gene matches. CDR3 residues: CASRTGGYEQYF. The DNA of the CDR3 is TGTGCCAGCAGGACAGGGGGGTACGAGCAGTACTTC.

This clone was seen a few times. The CDR3 DNA sequence: TGTGCCAGCAGTTCCGGGGGAGTGGAAGAGCAGTACTTC. Translated: CASSSGGVEEQYF. The genes are TRBV27 and TRBJ2-7; D is perhaps TRBD2 (6 bases). The germline gives CDR1 MNHEY, CDR2 SMNVEV (reference sequence). This CDR3 has 13 residues. V dropped 4 bases and J dropped 7 bases, with 14 bases sitting between them.

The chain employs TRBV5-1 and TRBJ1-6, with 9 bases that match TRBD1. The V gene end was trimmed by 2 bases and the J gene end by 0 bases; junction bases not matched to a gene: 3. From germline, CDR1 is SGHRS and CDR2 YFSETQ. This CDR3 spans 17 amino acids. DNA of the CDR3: TGCGCCAGCAGCTTTTCACAGGGGGCCTCCTATAATTCACCCCTCCACTTT. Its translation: CASSFSQGASYNSPLHF. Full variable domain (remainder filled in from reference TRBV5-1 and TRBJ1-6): KAGVTQTPRYLIKTRGQQVTLSCSPISGHRSVSWYQQTPGQGLQFLFEYFSETQRNKGNFPGRFSGRQFSNSRSEMNVSTLELGDSALYLCASSFSQGASYNSPLHFGNGTRLTVT.

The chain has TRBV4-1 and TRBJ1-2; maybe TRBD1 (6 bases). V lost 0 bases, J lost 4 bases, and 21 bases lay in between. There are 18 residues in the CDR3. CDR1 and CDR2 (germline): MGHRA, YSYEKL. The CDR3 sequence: CASSQDDLGQGTFYGYTF. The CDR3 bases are TGCGCCAGCAGCCAAGATGACCTCGGGCAGGGGACCTTCTATGGCTACACCTTC.

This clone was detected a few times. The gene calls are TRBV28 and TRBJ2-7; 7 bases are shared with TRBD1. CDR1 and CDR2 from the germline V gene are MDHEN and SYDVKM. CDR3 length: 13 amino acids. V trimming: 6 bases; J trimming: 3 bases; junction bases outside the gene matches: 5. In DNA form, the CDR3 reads TGTGCCAGCAGGGTACAGGGGATCTACGAGCAGTACTTC. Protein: CASRVQGIYEQYF.

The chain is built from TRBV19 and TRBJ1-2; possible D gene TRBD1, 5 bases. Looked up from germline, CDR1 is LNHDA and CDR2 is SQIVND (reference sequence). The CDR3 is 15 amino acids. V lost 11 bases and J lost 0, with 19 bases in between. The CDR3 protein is CAGHVGASANYGYTF. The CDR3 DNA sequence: TGTGCCGGACACGTGGGCGCGTCGGCTAACTATGGCTACACCTTC.

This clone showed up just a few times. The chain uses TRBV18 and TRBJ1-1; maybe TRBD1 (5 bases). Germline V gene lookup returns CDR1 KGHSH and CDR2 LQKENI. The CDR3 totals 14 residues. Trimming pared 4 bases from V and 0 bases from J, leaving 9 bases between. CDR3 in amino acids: CASSRGGLNTEAFF. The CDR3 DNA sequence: TGTGCCAGCTCACGGGGGGGGTTGAACACTGAAGCTTTCTTT.

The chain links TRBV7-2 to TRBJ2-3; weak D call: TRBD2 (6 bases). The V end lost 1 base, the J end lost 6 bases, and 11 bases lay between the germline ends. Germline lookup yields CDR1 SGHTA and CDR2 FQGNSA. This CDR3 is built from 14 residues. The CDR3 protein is CASSLEGRRDTQYF. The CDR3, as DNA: TGTGCCAGCAGCTTAGAGGGGAGGAGGGATACGCAGTATTTT.

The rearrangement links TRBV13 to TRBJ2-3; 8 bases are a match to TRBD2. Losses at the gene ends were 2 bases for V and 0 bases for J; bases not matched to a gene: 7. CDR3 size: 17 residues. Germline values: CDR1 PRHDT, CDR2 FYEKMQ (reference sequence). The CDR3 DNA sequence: TGTGCCAGCAGCTTAATAGACGGCGGGGGGAGCACAGATACGCAGTATTTT. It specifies CASSLIDGGGSTDTQYF.

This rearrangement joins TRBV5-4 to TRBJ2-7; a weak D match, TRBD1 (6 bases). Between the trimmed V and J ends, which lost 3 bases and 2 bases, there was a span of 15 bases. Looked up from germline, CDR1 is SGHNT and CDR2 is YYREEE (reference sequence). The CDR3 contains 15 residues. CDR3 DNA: TGTGCCAGCAGCTCCTACAGGGCCCTAACCTACGAGCAGTACTTC. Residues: CASSSYRALTYEQYF. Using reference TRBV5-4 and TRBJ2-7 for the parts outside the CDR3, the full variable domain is ETGVTQSPTHLIKTRGQQVTLRCSSQSGHNTVSWYQQALGQGPQFIFQYYREEENGRGNFPPRFSGLQFPNYSSELNVNALELDDSALYLCASSSYRALTYEQYFGPGTRLTVT.

The DNA of the CDR3 is TGTGCCTGGAGTCCAATCTCCAGTGGGACACATGGGAATCAGTACTTC. Translation gives CAWSPISSGTHGNQYF. The V and J genes are TRBV30 and TRBJ2-5; tentative D call: TRBD1 (6 bases). The CDR3 runs 16 residues. Per germline, CDR1 GTSNPN and CDR2 SVGIG (reference sequence). The germline V and J ends were trimmed by 2 bases and 11 bases, with 27 bases remaining between them.

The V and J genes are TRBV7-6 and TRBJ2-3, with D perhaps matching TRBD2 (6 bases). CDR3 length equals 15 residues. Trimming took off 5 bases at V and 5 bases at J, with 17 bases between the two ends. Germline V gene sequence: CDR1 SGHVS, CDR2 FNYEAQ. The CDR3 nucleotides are TGTGCCAGCAGCCCGGGGGTGGGAGGACAAGATACGCAGTATTTT. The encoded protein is CASSPGVGGQDTQYF.

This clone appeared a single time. The CDR3 protein is CASSSKGDRVRGNTIYF. CDR3 in DNA: TGTGCCAGCAGCTCTAAAGGCGACAGGGTGAGAGGAAACACCATATATTTT. V is TRBV11-3 and J is TRBJ1-3; 7 positions agree with TRBD1. Germline V gene sequence: CDR1 SGHNT, CDR2 YENEEA. V lost 4 bases to trimming and J lost 4 bases; unmatched junction nucleotides: 13. There are 17 residues in the CDR3.

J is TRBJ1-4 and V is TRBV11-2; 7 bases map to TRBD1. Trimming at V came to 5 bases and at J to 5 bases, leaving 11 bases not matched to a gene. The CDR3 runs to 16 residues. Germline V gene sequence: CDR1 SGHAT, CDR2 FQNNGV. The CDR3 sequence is CASSQRGTAPNEKLFF. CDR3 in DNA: TGTGCCAGCAGCCAGAGAGGGACAGCCCCGAATGAAAAACTGTTTTTT.

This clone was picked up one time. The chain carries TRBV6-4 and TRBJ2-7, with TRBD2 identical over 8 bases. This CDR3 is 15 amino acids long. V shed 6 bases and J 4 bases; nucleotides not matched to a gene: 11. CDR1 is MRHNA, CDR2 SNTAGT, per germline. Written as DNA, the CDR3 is TGTGCCAGCAGCGCCACTAGCGGAGGTGGGTACGAGCAGTACTTC. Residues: CASSATSGGGYEQYF.

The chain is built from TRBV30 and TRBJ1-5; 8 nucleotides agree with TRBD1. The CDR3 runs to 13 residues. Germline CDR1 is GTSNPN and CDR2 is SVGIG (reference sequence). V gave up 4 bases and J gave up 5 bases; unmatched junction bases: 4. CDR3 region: CAWTGGVYQPQHF. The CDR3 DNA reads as TGTGCCTGGACAGGGGGCGTCTATCAGCCCCAGCATTTT.

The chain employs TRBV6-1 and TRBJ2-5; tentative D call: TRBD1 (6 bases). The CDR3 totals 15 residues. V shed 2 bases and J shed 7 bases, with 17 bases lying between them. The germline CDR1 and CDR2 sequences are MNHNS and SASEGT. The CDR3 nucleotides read TGTGCCAGCAGTGAATCTGCAGGGGCGTATGGGACCCAGTACTTC. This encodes CASSESAGAYGTQYF.

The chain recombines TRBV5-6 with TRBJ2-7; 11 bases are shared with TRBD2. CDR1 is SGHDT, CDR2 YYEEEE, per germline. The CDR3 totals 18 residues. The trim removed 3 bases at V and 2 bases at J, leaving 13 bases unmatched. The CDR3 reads CASSSLTSGNRLAYEQYF. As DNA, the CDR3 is TGTGCCAGCAGCTCCTTGACTAGCGGGAACCGGTTAGCCTACGAGCAGTACTTC. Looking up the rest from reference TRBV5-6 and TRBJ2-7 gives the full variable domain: DAGVTQSPTHLIKTRGQQVTLRCSPKSGHDTVSWYQQALGQGPQFIFQYYEEEERQRGNFPDRFSGHQFPNYSSELNVNALLLGDSALYLCASSSLTSGNRLAYEQYFGPGTRLTVT.